Each of the 14 T cell receptor beta chains below was sequenced from the same sample in a study of blood T cell repertoires in COVID-19. Data came from immunoSEQ multiplex PCR; TCRdb stores just in-frame clones and leaves some out. Found here are approximately 180,000 clones, roughly 89% of them singletons; the top ten hold 2% to 2.5%. The source material was PBMCs or T cells enriched from blood (not recorded which). All receptors come from a woman in her thirties or forties with acute COVID-19.

V and J are TRBV12-3 or TRBV12-4 and TRBJ1-2; D ambiguous. This CDR3 has 13 amino acids. Trimming pared 6 bases from V and 0 bases from J, leaving 8 bases between. The CDR3 nucleotides are TGTGCCAGCAGCCCCACGGCTAACTATGGCTACACCTTC. Protein product: CASSPTANYGYTF.

The chain couples TRBV5-1 to TRBJ1-4; TRBD1 agrees at 9 bases. The germline gives CDR1 SGHRS, CDR2 YFSETQ. With V trimmed by 0 bases and J by 5 bases, 2 bases remained unmatched. The CDR3 has 15 residues. CDR3 coding DNA: TGCGCCAGCAGCTTGGACGGGACAGGGAATGAAAAACTGTTTTTT. Amino acids: CASSLDGTGNEKLFF.

The V and J genes are TRBV5-8 and TRBJ1-5; D uncertain. Looked up from germline, CDR1 is SGHTS and CDR2 is YDEGEE. The V and J ends lost 2 bases and 8 bases respectively, with 5 bases between them. The CDR3 contains 11 residues. The CDR3 is CASSFSEPQHF. The CDR3 coding sequence is TGTGCCAGCAGCTTCTCCGAGCCCCAGCATTTT.

The rearrangement uses TRBV6-5 and TRBJ2-2; D might be TRBD1 (5 bases). The V gene's germline CDR1 is MNHEY and CDR2 SVGAGI. V was clipped by 6 bases and J by 3 bases, with 11 bases between them. There are 14 residues in the CDR3. The CDR3 is CASRRTSDTGELFF. For the CDR3, the DNA is TGTGCCAGCAGAAGGACATCTGACACCGGGGAGCTGTTTTTT.

The chain recombines TRBV6-1 with TRBJ2-1; maybe TRBD2 (6 bases). Germline V lookup: CDR1 MNHNS, CDR2 SASEGT. The V gene lost 4 bases and the J gene lost 0 bases, with 13 bases spanning the gap. The CDR3 has 16 amino acids. The CDR3 region has the DNA TGTGCCAGCAGTGGGAGGGTCGGGGGCTCCTACAATGAGCAGTTCTTC. Translating gives CASSGRVGGSYNEQFF.

V usage is TRBV6-5 and J usage is TRBJ2-5, with D tentatively TRBD2 (5 bases). Per germline, CDR1 MNHEY and CDR2 SVGAGI. The CDR3 is 12 amino acids. Deletions cut 4 bases from V and 5 bases from J, with 8 bases between. This CDR3 is CASSSPGETQYF. The CDR3 DNA reads TGTGCCAGCAGTTCCCCGGGGGAGACCCAGTACTTC.

The chain is built from TRBV2 and TRBJ2-7; 12 nucleotides agree with TRBD2. CDR3 length: 13 residues. Germline V CDR1 and CDR2: SNHLY, FYNNEI. The J segment lost 6 bases and the V segment lost 7 bases, leaving 4 bases of the junction unmatched. The CDR3 region has the DNA TGTGCCAGCACTAGCGGGGGGGCCATCGAGCAGTACTTC. Its translation is CASTSGGAIEQYF.

This sequence joins TRBV6-5 and TRBJ1-1; D uncertain. CDR1 is MNHEY, CDR2 SVGAGI, per germline. V lost 6 bases, J lost 5 bases, and 7 bases lay in between. The CDR3 extends over 11 amino acids. The CDR3 loop reads CASSQETEAFF. The CDR3 DNA follows: TGTGCCAGCAGCCAAGAGACTGAAGCTTTCTTT.

This sequence joins TRBV30 and TRBJ2-1; D unclear. Trimming removed 3 bases from V and 0 bases from J, with 12 bases in between. The CDR3 is made up of 15 amino acids. Per the germline V gene, CDR1 is GTSNPN and CDR2 is SVGIG (reference sequence). CDR3: CAWSPPRSSYNEQFF. For the CDR3, the DNA is TGTGCCTGGAGCCCCCCCCGGAGCTCCTACAATGAGCAGTTCTTC.

The V and J genes are TRBV6-4 and TRBJ2-1; weak D call: TRBD2 (5 bases). The V gene's germline CDR1 is MRHNA and CDR2 SNTAGT. The CDR3 length is 16 residues. Trimming stripped 5 bases from V and 1 base from J, with 15 bases between. CDR3 amino acids: CASSPREGLSYNEQFF. CDR3 DNA: TGTGCCAGCAGTCCCCGGGAAGGATTATCCTACAATGAGCAGTTCTTC.

The gene calls are TRBV19 and TRBJ1-4; 7 positions agree with TRBD1. The CDR3 consists of 21 residues. The trim removed 3 bases at V and 0 bases at J, leaving 19 bases unmatched. Germline V gives CDR1 LNHDA, CDR2 SQIVND (reference sequence). The CDR3 is CASSIGGEGGPVLATNEKLFF. The CDR3 DNA follows: TGTGCCAGTAGTATTGGAGGGGAAGGGGGCCCAGTACTCGCAACTAATGAAAAACTGTTTTTT.

This sequence joins TRBV2 and TRBJ1-1, with TRBD1 as a possible D gene (6 bases). Germline CDR1 SNHLY, CDR2 FYNNEI. This CDR3 region has 14 residues. Trimming stripped 2 bases from V and 6 bases from J, with 13 bases between. CDR3 DNA: TGTGCCAGCAGTGAAATGGGGGCAGCAGCTGAAGCTTTCTTT. This gives the protein CASSEMGAAAEAFF.

V is TRBV3-1 (or the pseudogene TRBV3-2) and J is TRBJ1-3; D not resolved. With 4 bases removed from V and 2 bases from J, the gap between germline ends came to 9 bases. Germline loops: CDR1 LGHDT, CDR2 YNNKEL (reference sequence). The CDR3 runs 14 residues. The CDR3 loop reads CASSPRDTGNTIYF. In DNA form, the CDR3 reads TGTGCCAGCAGCCCTCGAGATACTGGAAACACCATATATTTT.

The rearrangement joins TRBV19 to TRBJ2-7; the match to TRBD1 covers 8 bases. The CDR3 has 15 amino acids. The V and J ends lost 5 bases and 3 bases, in that order; junction bases with no gene match: 9. Germline loops: CDR1 LNHDA, CDR2 SQIVND (reference sequence). CDR3 loop: CASSDTGTGGYEQYF. The CDR3, as DNA: TGTGCCAGTAGTGATACCGGGACAGGAGGCTACGAGCAGTACTTC.